This TCR beta chain was found in a study of shared clonotypes between healthy human individuals. About the research overall: Three plates each covered CD4 naive and memory; CD8 naive two, CD8 memory one.

The test was conducted at deep level. Assay: immunoSEQ multiplex PCR; the TCRdb copy retains only in-frame clones and omits some. The profile shows about 2.3 million clones, 80% to 95% of them singletons. Study-wide points: Among a handful of donors, approximately 5.4% of naive CD4 clonotypes were found in common. Incomplete sequencing of sorted subsets was indicated by rarefaction despite large depth.

Turning to this clone: Its antigen is still unknown.

The sample taken for sequencing was naive CD4+ T cells from PBMCs. The subset: CD45RA+ positively selected. The source is a man aged 18-30 years in good health. Some clones in this sample may be carry-over from other donors' samples.

Here the CDR3 reads CASSLYVASEQYF. The CDR3 DNA is TGTGCCAGCAGCTTATATGTGGCGAGCGAGCAGTACTTC. The chain uses TRBV7-3 and TRBJ2-7; D uncertain. Looked up from germline, CDR1 is SGHTA and CDR2 is FQGTGA. This CDR3 is built from 13 residues. V was cut by 2 bases and J by 6 bases, with 11 bases left in between.